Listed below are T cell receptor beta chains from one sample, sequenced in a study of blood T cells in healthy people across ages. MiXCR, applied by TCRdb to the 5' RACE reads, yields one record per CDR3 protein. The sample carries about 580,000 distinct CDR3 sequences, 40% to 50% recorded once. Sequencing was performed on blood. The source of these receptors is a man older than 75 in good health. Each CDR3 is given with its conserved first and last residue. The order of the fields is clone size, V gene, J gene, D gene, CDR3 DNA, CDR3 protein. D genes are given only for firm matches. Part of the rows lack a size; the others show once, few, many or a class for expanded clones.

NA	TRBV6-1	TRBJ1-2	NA	TGTGCCAGCAGTGAAGTTTCGGGGTCTAACTATGGCTACACCTTC	CASSEVSGSNYGYTF
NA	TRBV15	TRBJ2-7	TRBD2	TGTGCCACCAGCAGAGATTTCGCGGGAGGGTCTTACGAGCAGTACTTC	CATSRDFAGGSYEQYF
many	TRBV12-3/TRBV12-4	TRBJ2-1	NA	TGTGCCAGCAGTTTAATGTGGGGGAATGAGCAGTTCTTC	CASSLMWGNEQFF
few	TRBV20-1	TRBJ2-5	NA	TGCAGTGCCAGCAACCGGGACAAGCTCCGGGAGACCCAGTACTTC	CSASNRDKLRETQYF
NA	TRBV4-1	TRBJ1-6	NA	TGCGCCAGCAGCCTCTACTGGGGGATGCAGCTTTCACCCCTCCACTTT	CASSLYWGMQLSPLHF
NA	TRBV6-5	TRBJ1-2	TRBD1	TGTGCCAGCAGATTACTCCACCTATCAACAGGGGGGGGCTACACCTTC	CASRLLHLSTGGGYTF
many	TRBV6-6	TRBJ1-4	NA	TGTGCCAGCAGTTTTGGGAACGAAAAACTGTTTTTT	CASSFGNEKLFF
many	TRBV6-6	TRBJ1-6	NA	TGTGCCAGCAGTTACGGGGGCAGCCAAAATTCACCCCTCCACTTT	CASSYGGSQNSPLHF
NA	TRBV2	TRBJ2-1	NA	TGTGCCAGCAGTGAAGCGCGGCTCAATGAGCAGTTCTTC	CASSEARLNEQFF
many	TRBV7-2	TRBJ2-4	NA	TGTGCCAGCAGCTTTGGGGGCAGCGGGGTCCCAGCCAAAAACATTCAGTACTTC	CASSFGGSGVPAKNIQYF
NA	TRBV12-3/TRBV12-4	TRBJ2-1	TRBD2	TGTGCCAGCAGCCCGGGGGGGTCGGGCAATGAGCAGTTCTTC	CASSPGGSGNEQFF
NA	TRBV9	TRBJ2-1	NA	TGTGCCAGCAGTCCCGAGGGGGCGGGGGGCTCTTACAATGAGCAGTTCTTC	CASSPEGAGGSYNEQFF
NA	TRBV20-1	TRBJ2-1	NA	TGCAGTGCTAGAACGGATCACGCCTCCGGGTCCTACAATGAGCAGTTCTTC	CSARTDHASGSYNEQFF
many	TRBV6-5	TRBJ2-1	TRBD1	TGTGCCAGCAGTCGAGGTACAGGGGATGGTGAGCAGTTCTTC	CASSRGTGDGEQFF
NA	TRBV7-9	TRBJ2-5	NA	TGTGCCAGCAGCGTAGACACCTCCTACGTGTACTTC	CASSVDTSYVYF
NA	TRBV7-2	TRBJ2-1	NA	TGTGCCAGCAGCTACGATACGGGGGCATGGTTCTTC	CASSYDTGAWFF
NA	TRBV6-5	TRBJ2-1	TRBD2	TGTGCCAGCAGTTACTTCCAGCGGGAGGGCCATGAGCAGTTCTTC	CASSYFQREGHEQFF
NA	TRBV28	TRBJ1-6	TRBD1	TGTGCCAGCAGATTCAGGGACAGGGCTTCACCCCTCCACTTT	CASRFRDRASPLHF
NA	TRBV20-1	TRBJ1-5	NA	TGCAGTGCTAGCCACAGGGAAAATCAGCCCCAGCATTTT	CSASHRENQPQHF
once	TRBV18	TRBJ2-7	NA	TGTGCCAGCGCACCATCCATCGGGGAGCAGTACTTC	CASAPSIGEQYF
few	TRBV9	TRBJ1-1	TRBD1	TGTGCCAGCAGCGTCGGAACAGGGGAAGAAGGGACTGAAGCTTTCTTT	CASSVGTGEEGTEAFF
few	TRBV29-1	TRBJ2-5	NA	TGCAGCGGGGGACATCAGAGGCAAGAGACCCAGTACTTC	CSGGHQRQETQYF
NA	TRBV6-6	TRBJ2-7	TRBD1	TGTGCCAGCAGCTACGGCCCGGGACAGGGCTACGAGCGGTACTTC	CASSYGPGQGYERYF
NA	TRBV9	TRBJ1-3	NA	TGTGCCAGCAGCGCCTCCGGGACACGGTCTGGAAACACCATATATTTT	CASSASGTRSGNTIYF
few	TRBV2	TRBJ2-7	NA	TGTGCCAGCAGGGTTCAATACGAGCAGTACTTC	CASRVQYEQYF
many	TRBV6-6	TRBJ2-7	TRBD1	TGTGCCTCGAAGACAGGGGGTATTTACGAGCAGTACTTC	CASKTGGIYEQYF
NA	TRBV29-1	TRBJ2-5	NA	TGCAGTGCAGTGGGCGGAGAGACCCAGTACTTC	CSAVGGETQYF
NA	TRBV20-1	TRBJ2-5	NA	TGCAGTGCTAGAGTAAAAGAGACCCAGTACTTC	CSARVKETQYF
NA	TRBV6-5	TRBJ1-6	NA	TGTGCCAGCAGCTTGGGAACAGGGAAAAATAATTCACCCCTCCACTTT	CASSLGTGKNNSPLHF
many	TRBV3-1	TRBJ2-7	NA	TGTGCCAGCAGCCTACTAAGCTACGAGCAGTACTTC	CASSLLSYEQYF
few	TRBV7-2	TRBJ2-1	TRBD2	TGTGCCAGCAGCTACACTAGCGGGGCCGACAATGAGCAGTTCTTC	CASSYTSGADNEQFF
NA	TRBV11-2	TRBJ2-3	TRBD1	TGTGCCAGCAGCTTAGAATTTAGGGGGCCCACAGATACGCAGTATTTT	CASSLEFRGPTDTQYF
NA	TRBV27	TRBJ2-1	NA	TGTGCCAGCAGTTTTTCGGGGAGCTCCTACGAGCAGTTCTTC	CASSFSGSSYEQFF